Following are 13 T cell receptor beta chains from one sample sequenced in a study of cytomegalovirus exposure and HLA in healthy donors. It was with 60 Vbeta and 13 Jbeta primers that the PCR ran. Method: immunoSEQ multiplex PCR; TCRdb's copy keeps in-frame clones and lacks some. This table lists about 39,000 clones. Sequenced material: PBMCs. These receptor sequences come from a male donor in good health and CMV-seronegative.

This rearrangement joins TRBV5-1 to TRBJ2-4; possible D gene TRBD1, 6 bases. The CDR3 has 14 residues. V was pared by 4 bases and J by 4 bases, with 12 bases between. In germline, CDR1 is SGHRS, CDR2 YFSETQ. The CDR3, as DNA: TGCGCCAGCAGCGTAGGACAGACAAAAAACATTCAGTACTTC. Its translation is CASSVGQTKNIQYF. The full variable domain, completed using reference TRBV5-1 and TRBJ2-4, is KAGVTQTPRYLIKTRGQQVTLSCSPISGHRSVSWYQQTPGQGLQFLFEYFSETQRNKGNFPGRFSGRQFSNSRSEMNVSTLELGDSALYLCASSVGQTKNIQYFGAGTRLSVL.

The DNA for the CDR3 is TGTGCCAGCAGTTTTGGACAGGGGAGTTACGAGCAGTACTTC. Amino acids: CASSFGQGSYEQYF. The chain links TRBV27 to TRBJ2-7; 9 bases are a match to TRBD1. The J segment lost 4 bases and the V segment lost 3 bases, leaving 4 bases of the junction unmatched. The CDR3 is 14 amino acids. The germline CDR1 and CDR2 sequences are MNHEY and SMNVEV (reference sequence).

The rearrangement uses TRBV6-1 and TRBJ2-7; the match to TRBD1 covers 9 bases. Germline trimming cut 5 bases from V and 6 bases from J; bases unmatched to any gene: 5. CDR1 and CDR2 from the germline V gene are MNHNS and SASEGT. This CDR3 is 13 amino acids long. The CDR3 region has the DNA TGTGCCAGCAGTCGCCTGGACAGGGGCGAGCAGTACTTC. This encodes CASSRLDRGEQYF.

This chain uses TRBV6-1 with TRBJ1-2; 11 bases are shared with TRBD1. V lost 5 bases and J lost 3; bases outside the gene matches: 2. Germline V gives CDR1 MNHNS, CDR2 SASEGT. The CDR3 has 14 amino acids. As DNA, the CDR3 is TGTGCCAGCAGTTGGGACAGGGGGGACTATGGCTACACCTTC. Translated, it gives CASSWDRGDYGYTF.

The J gene is TRBJ2-1, the V gene TRBV5-1, with TRBD2 as a possible D gene (5 bases). The CDR3 is 14 amino acids. The ends were cut back, 0 bases at V and 7 bases at J, with 11 bases in the middle. The V gene's germline CDR1 is SGHRS and CDR2 YFSETQ. The CDR3 protein is CASSLAPGLNEQFF. The CDR3 DNA sequence: TGCGCCAGCAGCTTGGCCCCGGGGTTAAATGAGCAGTTCTTC.

This chain joins TRBV4-1 and TRBJ1-6; no definite D call. Germline V CDR1 and CDR2: MGHRA, YSYEKL. V was clipped by 1 base and J by 5 bases, with 18 bases between them. The CDR3 extends over 18 amino acids. CDR3 bases: TGCGCCAGCAGCCAAGGGAGGGTTGGTCAGACAAATAATTCACCCCTCCACTTT. As protein: CASSQGRVGQTNNSPLHF.

The CDR3 spells CASSAQQGSNTEAFF. The CDR3 DNA follows: TGTGCCAGCAGTGCTCAACAGGGGAGTAACACTGAAGCTTTCTTT. J is TRBJ1-1 and V is TRBV6-4; 7 bases align to TRBD1. V lost 4 bases and J lost 2; bases outside the gene matches: 7. Germline V lookup: CDR1 MRHNA, CDR2 SNTAGT. This CDR3 has 15 residues.

This chain connects TRBV27 to TRBJ2-7; TRBD1 matches at 7 bases. V lost 2 bases, J lost 2 bases, and 6 bases stayed unmatched. Germline V gene data show CDR1 as MNHEY and CDR2 as SMNVEV (reference sequence). The CDR3 sequence is 15 residues long. CDR3 nucleotides: TGTGCCAGCAGTTTACCCGGGACAGCCACCTACGAGCAGTACTTC. Translation gives CASSLPGTATYEQYF.

This chain connects TRBV5-6 to TRBJ1-4; D not resolved. Germline CDR1 reads SGHDT; CDR2 reads YYEEEE. The CDR3 runs to 13 residues. Deletions cut 1 base from V and 4 bases from J, with 5 bases between. CDR3 residues: CASSLTSNEKLFF. As DNA, the CDR3 is TGTGCCAGCAGCTTGACAAGTAATGAAAAACTGTTTTTT.

CDR3 nucleotide sequence: TGTGCCAGCAGTCGGGACAGGACTTCCTACGAGCAGTACTTC. This gives the protein CASSRDRTSYEQYF. This chain links TRBV2 with TRBJ2-7, with TRBD1 matching 8 bases. Germline V gives CDR1 SNHLY, CDR2 FYNNEI. There are 14 residues in the CDR3. J was trimmed by 1 base and V by 5 bases; bases with no gene match: 4.

The V gene is TRBV11-2, the J gene TRBJ2-1; weak D call: TRBD2 (5 bases). CDR1 is SGHAT and CDR2 is FQNNGV in the germline V gene. Trimming stripped 2 bases from V and 0 bases from J, with 8 bases between. The CDR3 consists of 15 residues. CDR3 DNA: TGTGCCAGCAGCTTACTTCGGGGCTCCTACAATGAGCAGTTCTTC. Protein sequence: CASSLLRGSYNEQFF.

The rearrangement joins TRBV30 to TRBJ2-3; weak D call: TRBD1 (6 bases). Germline V gene lookup returns CDR1 GTSNPN and CDR2 SVGIG (reference sequence). Trimming pared 2 bases from V and 2 bases from J, leaving 11 bases between. This CDR3 contains 14 residues. CDR3 loop: CAWSMGQYTDTQYF. CDR3 DNA: TGTGCCTGGAGTATGGGACAATACACAGATACGCAGTATTTT.

The chain uses TRBV12-5 and TRBJ2-3, with D perhaps matching TRBD2 (6 bases). CDR1 LGHNT and CDR2 FRNRAP come from the germline V gene. V dropped 0 bases and J dropped 2 bases, with 18 bases sitting between them. This CDR3 contains 18 residues. DNA of the CDR3: TGTGCTAGTGGTTTGGTACCGGTTACCCGACTAGACACAGATACGCAGTATTTT. Its translation: CASGLVPVTRLDTDTQYF.